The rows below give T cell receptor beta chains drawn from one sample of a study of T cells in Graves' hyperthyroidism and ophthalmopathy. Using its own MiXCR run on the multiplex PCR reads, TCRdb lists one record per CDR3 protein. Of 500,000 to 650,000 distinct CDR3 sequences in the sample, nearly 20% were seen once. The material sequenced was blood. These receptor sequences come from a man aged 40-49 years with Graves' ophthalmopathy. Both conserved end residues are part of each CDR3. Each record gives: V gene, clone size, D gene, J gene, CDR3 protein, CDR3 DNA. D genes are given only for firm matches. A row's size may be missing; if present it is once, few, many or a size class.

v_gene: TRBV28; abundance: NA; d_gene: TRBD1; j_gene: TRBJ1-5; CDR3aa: CASTEQGASNQPQHF; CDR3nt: TGTGCCAGCACCGAACAGGGGGCCAGCAATCAGCCCCAGCATTTT
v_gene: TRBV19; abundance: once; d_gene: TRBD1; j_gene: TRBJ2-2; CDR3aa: CASSIAWTGRVSGELFF; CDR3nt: TGTGCCAGTAGTATAGCATGGACAGGGAGAGTGTCCGGGGAGCTGTTTTTT
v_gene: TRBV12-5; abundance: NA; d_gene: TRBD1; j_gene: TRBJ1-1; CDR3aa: CASGTGQGLATEAFF; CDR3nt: TGTGCTAGTGGTACCGGACAGGGATTGGCCACTGAAGCTTTCTTT
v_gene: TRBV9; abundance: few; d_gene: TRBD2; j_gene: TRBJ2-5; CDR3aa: CASSVGALAGLQETQYF; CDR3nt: TGTGCCAGCAGCGTAGGGGCACTAGCGGGGCTCCAAGAGACCCAGTACTTC
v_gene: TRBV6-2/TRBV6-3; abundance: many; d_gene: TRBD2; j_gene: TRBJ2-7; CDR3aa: CASSYPLAGGYEQYF; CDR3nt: TGTGCCAGCAGTTACCCACTAGCGGGAGGGTACGAGCAGTACTTC
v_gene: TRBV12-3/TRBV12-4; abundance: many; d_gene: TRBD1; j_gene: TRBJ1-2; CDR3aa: CASGGGQPYGYTF; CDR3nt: TGTGCCAGCGGAGGGGGACAGCCCTATGGCTACACCTTC
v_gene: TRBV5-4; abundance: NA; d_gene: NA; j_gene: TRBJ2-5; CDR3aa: CASSSHWGETQYF; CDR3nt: TGTGCCAGCAGCTCCCATTGGGGGGAGACCCAGTACTTC
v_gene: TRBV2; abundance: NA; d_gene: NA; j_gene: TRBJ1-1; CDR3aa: CASRASRAMNTEAFF; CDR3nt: TGTGCCAGCAGAGCTTCAAGGGCGATGAACACTGAAGCTTTCTTT
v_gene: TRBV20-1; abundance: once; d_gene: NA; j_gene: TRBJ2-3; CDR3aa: CSAAPQSPRSDTQYF; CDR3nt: TGCAGTGCCGCACCCCAGTCCCCCCGATCAGATACGCAGTATTTT
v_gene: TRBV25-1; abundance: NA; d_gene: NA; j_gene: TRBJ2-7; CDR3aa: CASSDGGASYEQYF; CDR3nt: TGTGCCAGCAGTGACGGGGGAGCCTCCTACGAGCAGTACTTC
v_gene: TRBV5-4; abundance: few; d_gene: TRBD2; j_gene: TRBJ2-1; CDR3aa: CASSLGGLAGVDNEQFF; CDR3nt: TGTGCCAGCAGCTTGGGGGGCCTAGCGGGAGTCGACAATGAGCAGTTCTTC
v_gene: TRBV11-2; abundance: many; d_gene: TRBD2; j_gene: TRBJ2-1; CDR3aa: CASSLRGLAGGSSYNEQFF; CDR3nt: TGTGCCAGCAGCTTGCGGGGACTAGCGGGAGGGAGCTCCTACAATGAGCAGTTCTTC
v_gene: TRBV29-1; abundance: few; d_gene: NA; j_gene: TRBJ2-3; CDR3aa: CSVEGLNTDTQYF; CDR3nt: TGCAGCGTTGAAGGGCTCAACACAGATACGCAGTATTTT
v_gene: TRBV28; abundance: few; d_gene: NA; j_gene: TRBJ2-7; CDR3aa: CASSPIRTGRVHEQYF; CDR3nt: TGTGCCAGCAGTCCCATTCGGACAGGGAGGGTCCACGAGCAGTACTTC
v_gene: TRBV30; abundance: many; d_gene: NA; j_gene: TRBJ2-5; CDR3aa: CAWSRGVGETQYF; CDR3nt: TGTGCCTGGAGTAGAGGGGTCGGGGAGACCCAGTACTTC
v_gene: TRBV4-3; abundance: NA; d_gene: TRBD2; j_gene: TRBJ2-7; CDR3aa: CASSRTGRDAYEQYF; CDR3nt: TGCGCCAGCAGCCGGACCGGGAGGGATGCCTACGAGCAGTACTTC
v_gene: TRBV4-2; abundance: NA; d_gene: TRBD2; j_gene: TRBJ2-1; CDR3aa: CASRGGLEYNEQFF; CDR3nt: TGTGCCAGCAGGGGAGGACTAGAGTACAATGAGCAGTTCTTC
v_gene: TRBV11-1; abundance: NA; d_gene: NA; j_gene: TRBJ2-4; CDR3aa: CVSSLSSVGKNIQYF; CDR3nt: TGTGTCAGCAGCTTATCCAGTGTAGGCAAAAACATTCAGTACTTC
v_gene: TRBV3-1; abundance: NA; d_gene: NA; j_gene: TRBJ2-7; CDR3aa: CASMDQAYNEQYF; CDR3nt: TGTGCCAGCATGGACCAAGCCTACAATGAGCAGTACTTC
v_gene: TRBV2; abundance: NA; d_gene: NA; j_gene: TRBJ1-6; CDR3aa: CASGRESYNSPLHF; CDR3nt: TGTGCCAGCGGTAGGGAATCCTATAATTCACCCCTCCACTTT
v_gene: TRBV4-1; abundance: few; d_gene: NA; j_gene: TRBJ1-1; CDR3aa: CASSQDRRVETEAFF; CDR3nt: TGCGCCAGCAGCCAAGATAGACGGGTTGAGACTGAAGCTTTCTTT
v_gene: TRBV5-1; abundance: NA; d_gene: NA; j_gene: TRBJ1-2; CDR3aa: CASSFTGDPNYGYTF; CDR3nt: TGCGCCAGCAGCTTCACCGGGGACCCTAACTATGGCTACACCTTC
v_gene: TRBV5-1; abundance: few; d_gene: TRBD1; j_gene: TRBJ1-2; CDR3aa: CASSLDRGNNYGYTF; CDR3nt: TGCGCCAGCAGCCTAGACAGGGGGAATAACTATGGCTACACCTTC
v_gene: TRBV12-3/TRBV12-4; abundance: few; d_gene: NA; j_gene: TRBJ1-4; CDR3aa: CASSPFSGTNEKLFF; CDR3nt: TGTGCCAGCAGCCCGTTTAGTGGAACTAATGAAAAACTGTTTTTT
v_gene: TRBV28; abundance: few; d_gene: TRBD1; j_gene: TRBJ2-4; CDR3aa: CASSPWTGGTWAKNIQYF; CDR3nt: TGTGCCAGCAGCCCCTGGACAGGGGGCACTTGGGCCAAAAACATTCAGTACTTC
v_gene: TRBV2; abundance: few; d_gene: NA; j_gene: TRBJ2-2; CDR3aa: CASLTHTNTGELFF; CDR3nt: TGTGCCAGCCTGACGCATACGAACACCGGGGAGCTGTTTTTT